The next 31 T cell receptor beta chains were all read from a single sample in a study of T cell responses to AZD1222 COVID-19 vaccine. TCRdb's copy holds only in-frame clones and misses some; the assay was immunoSEQ multiplex PCR. Seen here are around 120,000 clones, around 85% observed once, and the top ten hold about 6%. The starting material was peripheral blood, obtained on day 0 of AZD1222 vaccination. Receptors originate from an adult in good health.

V is TRBV29-1 and J is TRBJ2-1, with D perhaps being TRBD1 or TRBD2 (6 bases each). CDR1 SQVTM and CDR2 ANQGSEA come from the germline V gene. V was cut by 1 base and J by 4 bases, with 14 bases left in between. CDR3 length: 15 amino acids. Here the CDR3 DNA reads TGCAGCGTTGAAGGCCCCGGGGGCGCGTACAATGAGCAGTTCTTC. Protein product: CSVEGPGGAYNEQFF.

V is TRBV11-2 and J is TRBJ1-1, with D hard to call. Germline lookup yields CDR1 SGHAT and CDR2 FQNNGV. V lost 0 bases to trimming and J lost 5 bases, with 7 bases between them. This CDR3 has 13 residues. CDR3: CASSLERITEAFF. In DNA, the CDR3 is TGTGCCAGCAGCTTAGAGAGGATTACTGAAGCTTTCTTT.

The genes are TRBV18 and TRBJ1-5; 7 bases are a match to TRBD1. CDR1 is KGHSH and CDR2 is LQKENI in the germline V gene. This CDR3 comprises 14 residues. V shed 3 bases and J 1 base; nucleotides not matched to a gene: 0. CDR3 in DNA: TGTGCCAGCTCACCGGGACAGAGCAATCAGCCCCAGCATTTT. It codes for CASSPGQSNQPQHF.

The J gene is TRBJ2-2, the V gene TRBV7-9, with D unresolved. Trimming took off 1 base at V and 3 bases at J, with 9 bases between the two ends. Germline-derived CDR1 and CDR2 are SEHNR and FQNEAQ (reference sequence). This CDR3 spans 15 amino acids. CDR3 nucleotide sequence: TGTGCCAGCAGCTTAGAAATGGTGGACACCGGGGAGCTGTTTTTT. Protein sequence: CASSLEMVDTGELFF.

The chain links TRBV4-1 to TRBJ1-3; no reliable D call. Germline CDR1 is MGHRA and CDR2 is YSYEKL. Trimming stripped 1 base from V and 4 bases from J, with 8 bases between. The CDR3 is made up of 14 amino acids. The DNA for the CDR3 is TGCGCCAGCAGCCAAGGTTGGGGAGGAAACACCATATATTTT. It is translated as CASSQGWGGNTIYF.

This chain joins TRBV2 and TRBJ1-1, with TRBD1 identical over 11 bases. Germline CDR1 reads SNHLY; CDR2 reads FYNNEI. Losses at the gene ends were 8 bases for V and 5 bases for J; bases not matched to a gene: 1. The CDR3 extends over 12 amino acids. The CDR3: CASGTGGTEAFF. DNA of the CDR3: TGTGCCAGCGGGACAGGGGGGACTGAAGCTTTCTTT.

The gene calls are TRBV5-1 and TRBJ1-1, with D uncertain. The CDR3 spans 15 residues. V lost 7 bases and J 7 bases, leaving 23 bases between the germline ends. From germline, CDR1 is SGHRS and CDR2 YFSETQ. CDR3 loop: CASSPTLIKSIEAFF. CDR3 DNA sequence: TGCGCCAGCTCCCCCACGCTAATAAAATCAATTGAAGCTTTCTTT. The full variable domain, rest sourced from reference TRBV5-1 and TRBJ1-1, is KAGVTQTPRYLIKTRGQQVTLSCSPISGHRSVSWYQQTPGQGLQFLFEYFSETQRNKGNFPGRFSGRQFSNSRSEMNVSTLELGDSALYLCASSPTLIKSIEAFFGQGTRLTVV.

The gene calls are TRBV13 and TRBJ1-2; D is possibly TRBD1 (5 bases). V was clipped by 3 bases and J by 4 bases, with 15 bases between them. The CDR3 runs 15 residues. Germline V gene lookup returns CDR1 PRHDT and CDR2 FYEKMQ (reference sequence). The CDR3 nucleotides read TGTGCCAGCAGCTTGGGGACGGACGGTGTCTATGGCTACACCTTC. It yields the protein CASSLGTDGVYGYTF.

The chain couples TRBV3-1 (or the pseudogene TRBV3-2) to TRBJ2-3; TRBD2 matches 10 bases. With 4 bases clipped from V and 7 bases from J, the junction kept 11 bases outside the gene matches. Germline values: CDR1 LGHDT, CDR2 YNNKEL (reference sequence). The CDR3 length is 16 residues. Written as DNA, the CDR3 is TGTGCCAGCAGCCTCACCGGCAGCGGGGGGGCGAATACGCAGTATTTT. Residues: CASSLTGSGGANTQYF.

The chain joins TRBV2 to TRBJ1-2; TRBD1 aligns across 11 bases. The CDR3 is 14 amino acids. V was clipped by 5 bases and J by 7 bases; unmatched bases: 6. Germline V gene lookup returns CDR1 SNHLY and CDR2 FYNNEI. The DNA for the CDR3 is TGTGCCAGCAGTCCCGGACAGGGGGCGGTTGGCTACACCTTC. This encodes CASSPGQGAVGYTF.

The chain joins TRBV7-9 to TRBJ1-5; the D gene is possibly TRBD1 (6 bases). The ends were cut back, 5 bases at V and 6 bases at J, with 14 bases in the middle. CDR1 and CDR2 (germline): SEHNR, FQNEAQ (reference sequence). The CDR3 has 14 residues. DNA of the CDR3: TGTGCCAGCAGCCCCGATCAGGGGATTCAGCCCCAGCATTTT. As protein: CASSPDQGIQPQHF.

This chain uses TRBV25-1 with TRBJ1-1, with D perhaps matching TRBD1 (5 bases). V lost 6 bases and J lost 2, with 13 bases in between. The germline CDR1 and CDR2 sequences are MGHDK and SYGVNS. The CDR3 is made up of 14 amino acids. This CDR3 reads CASSEPRENTEAFF. In DNA form, the CDR3 reads TGTGCCAGCAGCGAACCCAGGGAAAACACTGAAGCTTTCTTT. Together with reference TRBV25-1 and TRBJ1-1, the CDR3 gives the full variable domain: EADIYQTPRYLVIGTGKKITLECSQTMGHDKMYWYQQDPGMELHLIHYSYGVNSTEKGDLSSESTVSRIRTEHFPLTLESARPSHTSQYLCASSEPRENTEAFFGQGTRLTVV.

The chain employs TRBV11-3 and TRBJ1-4; 11 nucleotides align to TRBD1. The junction had 3 bases not matched to a gene; V was cut back by 4 bases and J by 8 bases. CDR1 is SGHNT and CDR2 is YENEEA in the germline V gene. The CDR3 spans 14 residues. Written as DNA, the CDR3 is TGTGCCAGCAGCTGGGGACAGGGGGGCGAAAAACTGTTTTTT. Translating it yields CASSWGQGGEKLFF.

This clone was picked up one time. The J gene is TRBJ1-1, the V gene TRBV2, with TRBD1 identical over 7 bases. Germline lookup yields CDR1 SNHLY and CDR2 FYNNEI. There are 15 residues in the CDR3. Trimming took 6 bases from V and 2 from J; bases not matched to a gene: 9. The CDR3 sequence: CASRLTGLRNTEAFF. CDR3 sequence (DNA): TGTGCCAGCAGGTTGACAGGGTTACGAAACACTGAAGCTTTCTTT.

The V and J genes are TRBV30 and TRBJ2-7, with 9 bases that match TRBD1. Unmatched junction bases numbered 7, after V lost 5 bases and J lost 2 bases. The CDR3 sequence is 14 residues long. The germline gives CDR1 GTSNPN, CDR2 SVGIG (reference sequence). The CDR3 loop reads CAWGGGTGTYEQYF. CDR3 in DNA: TGTGCCTGGGGAGGAGGGACAGGGACCTACGAGCAGTACTTC.

The chain recombines TRBV3-1 (or the pseudogene TRBV3-2) with TRBJ1-4, with a tentative D call TRBD1 (5 bases). CDR3 length equals 18 residues. Trimming pared 4 bases from V and 1 base from J, leaving 19 bases between. In germline, CDR1 is LGHDT, CDR2 YNNKEL (reference sequence). The CDR3 DNA is TGTGCCAGCAGCCGACCCTGGGAGGGACGTGGAACTAATGAAAAACTGTTTTTT. The encoded protein is CASSRPWEGRGTNEKLFF.

Of note for this clone: Sequence at one end of the junction differs from germline and may be a read error. The rearrangement links TRBV29-1 to TRBJ2-7, with TRBD1 as a possible D gene (6 bases). The V gene's germline CDR1 is SQVTM and CDR2 ANQGSEA. CDR3 size: 13 residues. The CDR3 reads CSVEAGAESEQYF. The DNA of the CDR3 is TGCAGCGTAGAAGCAGGGGCTGAATCCGAGCAGTACTTC.

This clone was seen a single time. V usage is TRBV18 and J usage is TRBJ1-1; 10 bases agree with TRBD1. The length of the CDR3 is 16 residues. Germline CDR1 reads KGHSH; CDR2 reads LQKENI. The ends lost 3 bases at V and 3 bases at J; junction bases unmatched: 7. Here the CDR3 reads CASSPTWGTGDTEAFF. The CDR3 DNA is TGTGCCAGCTCACCGACTTGGGGGACAGGGGACACTGAAGCTTTCTTT. Variable domain in full (rest from reference TRBV18 and TRBJ1-1): NAGVMQNPRHLVRRRGQEARLRCSPMKGHSHVYWYRQLPEEGLKFMVYLQKENIIDESGMPKERFSAEFPKEGPSILRIQQVVRGDSAAYFCASSPTWGTGDTEAFFGQGTRLTVV.

This chain links TRBV6-5 with TRBJ1-6, with D unclear. V shed 7 bases and J shed 5 bases, with 15 bases lying between them. The germline gives CDR1 MNHEY, CDR2 SVGAGI. The CDR3 has 15 amino acids. CDR3 sequence (DNA): TGTGCCAGCACCCAATATCGAATACATAATTCACCCCTCCACTTT. Encoded protein: CASTQYRIHNSPLHF.

This clone was recorded only once. The rearrangement uses TRBV28 and TRBJ1-5; 10 bases map to TRBD1. Unmatched junction bases numbered 11, after V lost 6 bases and J lost 9 bases. The CDR3 loop spans 15 amino acids. Germline CDR1 and CDR2: MDHEN and SYDVKM. The CDR3 DNA sequence: TGTGCCAGCAGAGACGATGGGACAGGGGCGAGGCCCCAGCATTTT. Translating gives CASRDDGTGARPQHF. The full variable domain, completed using reference TRBV28 and TRBJ1-5, is DVKVTQSSRYLVKRTGEKVFLECVQDMDHENMFWYRQDPGLGLRLIYFSYDVKMKEKGDIPEGYSVSREKKERFSLILESASTNQTSMYLCASRDDGTGARPQHFGDGTRLSIL.

The rearrangement uses TRBV28 and TRBJ2-7; D is possibly TRBD1 (6 bases). Germline values: CDR1 MDHEN, CDR2 SYDVKM. V gave up 10 bases and J gave up 12 bases, with 22 bases separating them. CDR3 length equals 12 residues. CDR3 in amino acids: CATETGALLTYF. CDR3 in DNA: TGTGCCACCGAGACAGGAGCCCTCCTAACGTACTTC.

V and J are TRBV6-2 or TRBV6-3 and TRBJ2-3; 8 bases agree with TRBD1. The CDR3 is made up of 14 amino acids. The V and J ends lost 5 bases and 3 bases, in that order; junction bases with no gene match: 4. From germline, CDR1 is MNHEY and CDR2 SVGEGT. DNA of the CDR3: TGTGCCAGCAGTCGACAGGGGTCGACAGATACGCAGTATTTT. Its protein product is CASSRQGSTDTQYF.

V gene TRBV6-4 combines with J gene TRBJ2-5; 12 positions agree with TRBD1. V lost 3 bases to trimming and J lost 5 bases; unmatched junction nucleotides: 16. The germline CDR1 and CDR2 sequences are MRHNA and SNTAGT. The CDR3 is 19 amino acids. The CDR3 DNA is TGTGCCAGCAGTGAAGTGCTGTCGGGACAGGGGGCAGGTTGGGAGACCCAGTACTTC. Translated, it gives CASSEVLSGQGAGWETQYF.

The genes are TRBV6-2 or TRBV6-3 and TRBJ2-7, with 9 bases identical to TRBD2. CDR1 is MNHEY and CDR2 is SVGEGT in the germline V gene. With 3 bases clipped from V and 6 bases from J, the junction kept 12 bases outside the gene matches. CDR3 length: 16 residues. DNA for the CDR3: TGTGCCAGCAGTTATGCCGGGACTAGCCTACCAAGCGAGCAGTACTTC. Residues: CASSYAGTSLPSEQYF.

V usage is TRBV13 and J usage is TRBJ1-1; D possibly corresponds to TRBD1 (6 bases). Germline lookup yields CDR1 PRHDT and CDR2 FYEKMQ (reference sequence). This CDR3 is 17 amino acids long. V gave up 5 bases and J gave up 4 bases, with 23 bases separating them. The CDR3 sequence is CASSLIRDRTVGTEAFF. The CDR3, as DNA: TGTGCCAGCAGCCTCATCCGGGATAGGACAGTAGGCACTGAAGCTTTCTTT. The full variable domain, in which reference TRBV13 and TRBJ1-1 provide the parts outside the CDR3, is AAGVIQSPRHLIKEKRETATLKCYPIPRHDTVYWYQQGPGQDPQFLISFYEKMQSDKGSIPDRFSAQQFSDYHSELNMSSLELGDSALYFCASSLIRDRTVGTEAFFGQGTRLTVV.

This clone occurred once. This chain's CDR3 is CASSPFAGAGNYGYTF. The CDR3 DNA follows: TGTGCCAGCAGCCCCTTTGCCGGGGCAGGGAACTATGGCTACACCTTC. The chain joins TRBV9 to TRBJ1-2, with D perhaps TRBD1 (5 bases). Trimming shortened V by 4 bases and J by 2 bases, and 18 bases separated the two germline ends. CDR3 length: 16 amino acids. Germline values: CDR1 SGDLS, CDR2 YYNGEE.

This chain connects TRBV5-8 to TRBJ2-7; no definite D call. The CDR3 is 14 amino acids. V was trimmed by 0 bases and J by 5 bases, leaving 12 bases between them. CDR1 SGHTS and CDR2 YDEGEE come from the germline V gene. Written as DNA, the CDR3 is TGTGCCAGCAGCTTGGAACCGCTGGTGAACGAGCAGTACTTC. Protein sequence: CASSLEPLVNEQYF.

CDR3 DNA sequence: TGTGCCAGCAGTCCTCAGAGGAACACTGAAGCTTTCTTT. Residues: CASSPQRNTEAFF. The chain recombines TRBV6-5 with TRBJ1-1, with no clear D. Trimming removed 5 bases from V and 1 base from J, with 8 bases in between. This CDR3 has 13 amino acids. Germline V gene data show CDR1 as MNHEY and CDR2 as SVGAGI.

This clone was seen a few times. The rearrangement joins TRBV30 to TRBJ1-2, with D possibly being TRBD1 (6 bases). The germline V gene has CDR1 GTSNPN and CDR2 SVGIG (reference sequence). With 8 bases removed from V and 3 bases from J, the gap between germline ends came to 7 bases. CDR3 length: 10 residues. The CDR3 DNA is TGTGCCCACAGGGACTATGGCTACACCTTC. Translation: CAHRDYGYTF.

The J gene is TRBJ1-2, the V gene TRBV19; TRBD1 aligns across 9 bases. The CDR3 has 14 residues. The trim removed 6 bases at V and 3 bases at J, leaving 5 bases unmatched. Germline CDR1 and CDR2: LNHDA and SQIVND (reference sequence). Here the CDR3 reads CASSRTGADYGYTF. The CDR3 nucleotides read TGTGCCAGTAGCCGGACAGGGGCAGACTATGGCTACACCTTC.

This clone was picked up one time. The V call is TRBV13, the J call TRBJ1-2, with unresolved D. The germline V and J ends were trimmed by 4 bases and 5 bases, with 11 bases remaining between them. The CDR3 runs 13 residues. Germline lookup yields CDR1 PRHDT and CDR2 FYEKMQ (reference sequence). DNA for the CDR3: TGTGCCAGCAGCTCCCTTATTTGGTATGGCTACACCTTC. It is translated as CASSSLIWYGYTF. Supplemented by reference TRBV13 and TRBJ1-2, the full variable domain reads AAGVIQSPRHLIKEKRETATLKCYPIPRHDTVYWYQQGPGQDPQFLISFYEKMQSDKGSIPDRFSAQQFSDYHSELNMSSLELGDSALYFCASSSLIWYGYTFGSGTRLTVV.